This TCR beta chain came from a study of control samples from healthy donors and cancer patients (dated by TCRdb to the early 2020s). The library was generated by the immunoSEQ multiplex PCR assay. The table was pulled from immuneACCESS by TCRdb, which kept in-frame rearrangements only. Such tables lose some clones; where checked, under half of the loss comes from unresolved V genes, and the rest has no known cause. The sample table holds over 15,000 clones, of which around 84% were seen once. 11% of the sample rests with the top ten. In the case of this clone: Its specific antigen is unknown. No per-base quality is available; no much larger clone lies one base away.

The TCR was taken from a woman aged 65 to 85 with colorectal cancer. Input material: PBMCs.

CDR3 sequence: CASSLRDSLFSYEQYF. The DNA sequence is given as TGTGCCAGCAGTCTCCGGGACAGCCTTTTCTCCTACGAGCAGTACTTC. The chain uses TRBV11-3 and TRBJ2-7, and 7 bases in between align with TRBD1. The CDR3 contains 16 residues, cysteine and phenylalanine counted. Of the read, only the CDR3 DNA is kept; its 48 bases are in frame from base 1. The germline V gene provides CDR1 SGHNT and CDR2 YENEEA. Ends trimmed: V by 6 bases, J by 0 bases; bases unmatched to a gene: 11. Joined to the reference TRBV11-3 and TRBJ2-7 proteins, this CDR3 gives the full variable domain: EAGVVQSPRYKIIEKKQPVAFWCNPISGHNTLYWYLQNLGQGPELLIRYENEEAVDDSQLPKDRFSAERLKGVDSTLKIQPAELGDSAVYLCASSLRDSLFSYEQYFGPGTRLTVT.